Listed here is a single T cell receptor (beta chain). It was cDNA, reverse transcribed from extracted RNA, that served as the sequencing template. Here immunoSEQ multiplex PCR was the method, and the copy in TCRdb shows in-frame clones only, minus some. Here the sample spans more than 150,000 clones, about 60% being singletons. These data originate in a study of CD8+ T cells in alopecia areata. As to treatment: oral pan-JAK inhibitor, 5-10 mg twice daily. This receptor was obtained from a human donor with alopecia areata. The starting material was CD8+ T cells sorted from blood, obtained at week 24, from a patient treated with tofacitinib.

The CDR3 DNA sequence: TGTGCCAGCAGATCAAGGAGGGGGCCGAACTCCTACGAGCAGTACTTC. This translates into CASRSRRGPNSYEQYF. The chain is built from TRBV11-2 and TRBJ2-7, with D maybe TRBD1 (7 bases). Germline values: CDR1 SGHAT, CDR2 FQNNGV. The CDR3 spans 16 residues. Trimming left V 6 bases short and J 0 bases short, with 18 bases between.